These 23 T cell receptor beta chains were sequenced from one sample in a study of CD8+ T cells in alopecia areata. cDNA serving as the sequencing template came from extracted, reverse transcribed RNA. Libraries were prepared by immunoSEQ multiplex PCR; TCRdb keeps only in-frame clonotypes and omits some of them. The sample shows just over 150,000 clones, 40% to 65% of them seen only once. This specimen was CD8+ T cells sorted from blood, taken at week 0. These receptors all stem from a human donor with alopecia areata.

This clone was observed a handful of times. The chain employs TRBV19 and TRBJ1-2; tentatively, D is TRBD1 (6 bases). Trimming stripped 2 bases from V and 4 bases from J, with 11 bases between. Germline V CDR1 and CDR2: LNHDA, SQIVND (reference sequence). This CDR3 has 14 residues. The CDR3 bases are TGTGCCAGTAGTATACTGACAGGCACCTATGGCTACACCTTC. The encoded protein is CASSILTGTYGYTF.

This clone was seen only a few times. The chain joins TRBV29-1 to TRBJ2-7, with 7 bases fitting TRBD1. Germline V lookup: CDR1 SQVTM, CDR2 ANQGSEA. V gave up 6 bases and J gave up 4 bases; unmatched junction bases: 9. The CDR3 spans 13 residues. The DNA of the CDR3 is TGCAGCGTGGACAAGGGGGCAGGGTACGAGCAGTACTTC. Protein sequence: CSVDKGAGYEQYF.

This sequence joins TRBV4-3 and TRBJ1-4; D remains unclear. This CDR3 has 14 amino acids. V was trimmed by 0 bases and J by 8 bases, leaving 10 bases between them. CDR1 is LGHNA, CDR2 YSLEER, per germline. This chain's CDR3 is CASSQDLAGEKLFF. The CDR3 DNA follows: TGCGCCAGCAGCCAAGATTTGGCTGGAGAAAAACTGTTTTTT.

The chain has TRBV27 and TRBJ2-5, with D possibly TRBD1 on 5 matching bases. The CDR3 length is 18 residues. The germline V gene encodes CDR1 MNHEY and CDR2 SMNVEV (reference sequence). The V gene lost 5 bases and the J gene lost 3 bases, with 25 bases spanning the gap. The CDR3 DNA reads as TGTGCCAGCAGTCCGGGCGTCCCCCAGGACACACCGAAAGAGACCCAGTACTTC. This sequence encodes CASSPGVPQDTPKETQYF.

This chain connects TRBV29-1 to TRBJ2-3; weak D call: TRBD1 (5 bases). The CDR3 sequence is 17 residues long. V lost 3 bases and J 0 bases, leaving 19 bases between the germline ends. Germline CDR1 is SQVTM and CDR2 is ANQGSEA. CDR3 amino acids: CSVEGRVPSSSTDTQYF. The CDR3 coding sequence is TGCAGCGTTGAGGGCAGGGTCCCCTCATCTAGCACAGATACGCAGTATTTT.

The genes are TRBV29-1 and TRBJ2-3; TRBD2 matches at 9 bases. The junction had 9 bases not matched to a gene; V was cut back by 0 bases and J by 5 bases. This CDR3 comprises 16 residues. The germline CDR1 and CDR2 sequences are SQVTM and ANQGSEA. CDR3 residues: CSVEDKASGAEDTQYF. The DNA for the CDR3 is TGCAGCGTTGAAGATAAGGCTAGCGGGGCGGAAGATACGCAGTATTTT.

For the CDR3, the DNA is TGCGCCAGCAGCCAAGATCGAGCTCGCGAGCAGTACTTC. This encodes CASSQDRAREQYF. The chain employs TRBV4-1 and TRBJ2-7; D not certain. CDR3 length: 13 amino acids. Trimming removed 0 bases at V and 6 bases at J, with 9 bases between. Germline CDR1 MGHRA, CDR2 YSYEKL.

There are a few counts of this clone. V usage is TRBV29-1 and J usage is TRBJ2-3; D tentatively fits TRBD1 or TRBD2 (5 bases each). The germline gives CDR1 SQVTM, CDR2 ANQGSEA. The CDR3 has 11 residues. V lost 1 base and J 6 bases, leaving 5 bases between the germline ends. The CDR3 DNA reads as TGCAGCGTTGAAGGGGGGGATACGCAGTATTTT. This codes for CSVEGGDTQYF.

The chain joins TRBV9 to TRBJ2-1; D is uncertain. Trimming took 4 bases from V and 7 from J, leaving 12 bases between them. Germline CDR1 reads SGDLS; CDR2 reads YYNGEE. The CDR3 has 13 residues. CDR3 amino acids: CASSSAGRNEQFF. Here the CDR3 DNA reads TGTGCCAGCAGCTCCGCTGGGCGAAATGAGCAGTTCTTC.

V gene TRBV7-2 combines with J gene TRBJ1-2, with TRBD1 as a possible D gene (6 bases). The CDR3 length is 14 residues. Per the germline V gene, CDR1 is SGHTA and CDR2 is FQGNSA. Trimming shortened V by 8 bases and J by 4 bases, and 17 bases separated the two germline ends. As DNA, the CDR3 is TGTGCCAGCGGTATGGCGGGACAAGGCTATGGCTACACCTTC. As protein: CASGMAGQGYGYTF. Looking up the rest from reference TRBV7-2 and TRBJ1-2 gives the full variable domain: GAGVSQSPSNKVTEKGKDVELRCDPISGHTALYWYRQSLGQGLEFLIYFQGNSAPDKSGLPSDRFSAERTGGSVSTLTIQRTQQEDSAVYLCASGMAGQGYGYTFGSGTRLTVV.

The rearrangement uses TRBV7-8 and TRBJ2-5, with D perhaps being TRBD1 or TRBD2 (5 bases each). Trimming shortened V by 5 bases and J by 5 bases, and 24 bases separated the two germline ends. The CDR3 covers 17 residues. Germline assignment: CDR1 SGHVS and CDR2 FQNEAQ. The CDR3 bases are TGTGCCAGCAGCCTAACGACTACCGCCACTGGGACGGAGACCCAGTACTTC. Residues: CASSLTTTATGTETQYF.

This clone appeared a few times. This chain links TRBV7-3 with TRBJ1-5; D is uncertain. Trimming removed 6 bases at V and 2 bases at J, with 11 bases between. The CDR3 contains 14 residues. Germline CDR1 is SGHTA and CDR2 is FQGTGA. The CDR3 region is CASRGKTGNQPQHF. CDR3 nucleotides: TGTGCCAGCAGAGGAAAGACGGGCAATCAGCCCCAGCATTTT.

V gene TRBV25-1 combines with J gene TRBJ2-1, with 8 bases lining up with TRBD2. The V gene's germline CDR1 is MGHDK and CDR2 SYGVNS. V lost 2 bases, J lost 6 bases, and 3 bases stayed unmatched. The CDR3 extends over 14 amino acids. CDR3 protein: CASSEGTRSNEQFF. CDR3 DNA sequence: TGTGCCAGCAGTGAAGGGACTAGAAGCAATGAGCAGTTCTTC.

This rearrangement joins TRBV4-3 to TRBJ2-3, with D uncertain. The germline V gene encodes CDR1 LGHNA and CDR2 YSLEER. Trimming removed 1 base at V and 4 bases at J, with 12 bases between. This CDR3 region has 15 residues. As DNA, the CDR3 is TGCGCCAGCAGCCAAGGTCGGGCCGATTCAGATACGCAGTATTTT. It translates to CASSQGRADSDTQYF.

The genes are TRBV30 and TRBJ1-1; the D is unclear. Germline-derived CDR1 and CDR2 are GTSNPN and SVGIG (reference sequence). Trimming cost V 4 bases and J 1 base, with 10 bases left between them. This CDR3 is 13 amino acids long. CDR3 DNA: TGTGCCTGGATTCGGAGCGGGAACACTGAAGCTTTCTTT. It encodes CAWIRSGNTEAFF.

V is TRBV4-3 and J is TRBJ2-3; TRBD2 agrees at 8 bases. The CDR3 extends over 13 amino acids. The germline gives CDR1 LGHNA, CDR2 YSLEER. V shed 3 bases, J shed 10 bases, and the junction held 6 bases outside the gene matches. DNA of the CDR3: TGCGCCAGCAGCCATTCTGGGACTAGATCGCAGTATTTT. Amino acid sequence: CASSHSGTRSQYF.

This sequence joins TRBV5-1 and TRBJ2-7; perhaps TRBD1 as D (6 bases). Germline V gene data show CDR1 as SGHRS and CDR2 as YFSETQ. With 1 base removed from V and 3 bases from J, the gap between germline ends came to 20 bases. There are 17 residues in the CDR3. CDR3: CASSLISSGQRYYEQYF. The DNA of the CDR3 is TGCGCCAGCAGCTTGATCTCGAGTGGACAGCGCTACTACGAGCAGTACTTC.

The chain recombines TRBV5-6 with TRBJ2-5; D gene ambiguous. The CDR3 is 12 amino acids. V lost 2 bases and J 0 bases, leaving 2 bases between the germline ends. Per the germline V gene, CDR1 is SGHDT and CDR2 is YYEEEE. CDR3 sequence (DNA): TGTGCCAGCAGCTTTGACCAAGAGACCCAGTACTTC. Translating gives CASSFDQETQYF. The variable domain in full, with the rest retrieved from reference TRBV5-6 and TRBJ2-5, is DAGVTQSPTHLIKTRGQQVTLRCSPKSGHDTVSWYQQALGQGPQFIFQYYEEEERQRGNFPDRFSGHQFPNYSSELNVNALLLGDSALYLCASSFDQETQYFGPGTRLLVL.

V usage is TRBV6-5 and J usage is TRBJ2-7, with TRBD2 matching over 8 bases. The CDR3 runs 14 residues. V lost 2 bases, J lost 4 bases, and 4 bases stayed unmatched. Germline assignment: CDR1 MNHEY and CDR2 SVGAGI. The CDR3 loop is CASSYKLAVYEQYF. CDR3 coding DNA: TGTGCCAGCAGTTACAAACTAGCGGTGTACGAGCAGTACTTC.

In regard to this clone: The sample contains more than one DNA sequence encoding this CDR3. The rearrangement links TRBV30 to TRBJ1-1, with D unresolved. The germline V gene encodes CDR1 GTSNPN and CDR2 SVGIG (reference sequence). This CDR3 is 13 amino acids long. V was pared by 0 bases and J by 2 bases, with 7 bases between. The CDR3 DNA reads TGTGCCTGGAGTGTATCTTCAAACACTGAAGCTTTCTTT. Its translation: CAWSVSSNTEAFF.

The V and J genes are TRBV29-1 and TRBJ2-7; D remains ambiguous. Per the germline V gene, CDR1 is SQVTM and CDR2 is ANQGSEA. This CDR3 has 13 amino acids. The V gene lost 1 base and the J gene lost 2 bases, with 9 bases spanning the gap. CDR3 coding DNA: TGCAGCGTTGAAGGAACGCAGGCCTACGAGCAGTACTTC. This sequence encodes CSVEGTQAYEQYF.

This clone was seen a handful of times. The chain is built from TRBV29-1 and TRBJ1-2, with D possibly being TRBD1 (6 bases). Germline V gene lookup returns CDR1 SQVTM and CDR2 ANQGSEA. The CDR3 is 16 amino acids. The V end was cut by 7 bases, the J end by 3 bases, with 24 bases between. Here the CDR3 DNA reads TGCAGCGCTCAAACCTACCTAATACAGGGTGACTATGGCTACACCTTC. Its translation is CSAQTYLIQGDYGYTF.

The J gene is TRBJ2-7, the V gene TRBV25-1; TRBD1 agrees at 11 bases. There are 14 residues in the CDR3. Germline V CDR1 and CDR2: MGHDK, SYGVNS. Trimming took 4 bases from V and 3 from J; bases not matched to a gene: 2. The CDR3 DNA is TGTGCCAGCAGTGTCGGGACAGGGGGCTACGAGCAGTACTTC. It translates to CASSVGTGGYEQYF.